Below, 12 T cell receptor beta chains from the same sample are listed, as sequenced in a study of beta chain features in type 1 diabetes. Points from the study as a whole: Shorter TCRB CDR3s, moderately but significantly so, marked every one of the four CD4+ subsets in Type 1 diabetes patients.

What these receptors recognize is not known. Isolated RNA was reverse transcribed in full, so expressed TCRB transcripts were sequenced. Measured with immunoSEQ multiplex PCR; TCRdb has only the in-frame clones, and not every one. The table has about 660,000 clones, roughly 13% seen once. Sequences were obtained from naive CD4+ T cells from blood. These TCRs come from a man aged 18 to 30 with type 1 diabetes.

The V gene is TRBV19, the J gene TRBJ2-7; D is unclear. The germline V gene encodes CDR1 LNHDA and CDR2 SQIVND (reference sequence). This CDR3 spans 12 amino acids. V was pared by 3 bases and J by 3 bases, with 6 bases between. The CDR3 spells CASSIGGYEQYF. For the CDR3, the DNA is TGTGCCAGTAGTATTGGCGGCTACGAGCAGTACTTC.

This clone was observed a handful of times. The chain combines TRBV28 with TRBJ2-7; 9 bases agree with TRBD1. The CDR3 runs 14 residues. V was pared by 7 bases and J by 2 bases, with 6 bases of the junction left unmatched. CDR1 is MDHEN, CDR2 SYDVKM, per germline. For the CDR3, the DNA is TGTGCCAGCACTACAGGGGGCGCCCCCTACGAGCAGTACTTC. The encoded protein is CASTTGGAPYEQYF.

The genes are TRBV10-3 and TRBJ2-5; TRBD2 matches 11 bases. CDR1 and CDR2 (germline): ENHRY, SYGVKD. J was trimmed by 4 bases and V by 2 bases; bases with no gene match: 6. The CDR3 has 16 amino acids. CDR3 in amino acids: CAISEGGTSGVETQYF. DNA of the CDR3: TGTGCCATCAGTGAGGGGGGGACTAGCGGCGTAGAGACCCAGTACTTC.

This clone was counted a few times. The chain uses TRBV4-3 and TRBJ2-1, with 10 positions matching TRBD2. Trimming removed 3 bases from V and 5 bases from J; junction bases left unmatched: 10. The CDR3 sequence is 17 residues long. Germline CDR1 LGHNA, CDR2 YSLEER. CDR3 nucleotides: TGCGCCAGCAGCCAGTCCTCCCTAGCGGGGGCCAACAATGAGCAGTTCTTC. Residues: CASSQSSLAGANNEQFF.

This clone was observed a handful of times. The chain has TRBV5-5 and TRBJ2-1; TRBD2 agrees at 11 bases. CDR1 is SGHKS and CDR2 is YYEKEE in the germline V gene (reference sequence). J was trimmed by 5 bases and V by 4 bases; bases with no gene match: 5. The CDR3 is 15 residues long. Here the CDR3 reads CASSKTSGNHNEQFF. The CDR3 region has the DNA TGTGCCAGCAGCAAGACTAGCGGGAACCACAATGAGCAGTTCTTC.

This clone was picked up a small number of times. The chain uses TRBV2 and TRBJ2-5; maybe TRBD1 (7 bases). From germline, CDR1 is SNHLY and CDR2 FYNNEI. CDR3 length: 13 residues. The ends were cut back, 6 bases at V and 5 bases at J, with 13 bases in the middle. The CDR3 coding sequence is TGTGCCAGCAGCCTCAGGGGGAGGGAGACCCAGTACTTC. This translates into CASSLRGRETQYF.

The V gene is TRBV28, the J gene TRBJ2-7, with unresolved D. Trimming left V 6 bases short and J 4 bases short, with 13 bases between. This CDR3 has 13 residues. The germline gives CDR1 MDHEN, CDR2 SYDVKM. CDR3 amino acids: CASRLGRIYEQYF. CDR3 coding DNA: TGTGCCAGCAGGTTAGGACGGATTTACGAGCAGTACTTC. Together with reference TRBV28 and TRBJ2-7, the CDR3 gives the full variable domain: DVKVTQSSRYLVKRTGEKVFLECVQDMDHENMFWYRQDPGLGLRLIYFSYDVKMKEKGDIPEGYSVSREKKERFSLILESASTNQTSMYLCASRLGRIYEQYFGPGTRLTVT.

This clone was counted only a few times. The chain has TRBV12-5 and TRBJ2-7; D remains unclear. V gave up 7 bases and J gave up 2 bases, with 18 bases separating them. The germline CDR1 and CDR2 sequences are LGHNT and FRNRAP. The CDR3 covers 15 residues. CDR3 sequence (DNA): TGTGCTAGTGAAAATGGGCCCTCCCAGGCCTACGAGCAGTACTTC. Amino acid sequence: CASENGPSQAYEQYF.

This clone came up many times. The chain's CDR3 is CASSSGTGTKNIQYF. DNA for the CDR3: TGTGCCAGCAGCTCCGGGACAGGGACCAAAAACATTCAGTACTTC. The chain combines TRBV7-9 with TRBJ2-4; 9 bases agree with TRBD1. CDR1 is SEHNR, CDR2 FQNEAQ, per germline (reference sequence). The CDR3 totals 15 residues. J lost 2 bases, V lost 4 bases, and 3 bases had no gene match.

CDR3 residues: CASSLTGQASEQYF. The CDR3, as DNA: TGTGCCAGCAGCTTAACAGGACAGGCGTCCGAGCAGTACTTC. The chain carries TRBV11-2 and TRBJ2-7; TRBD1 aligns across 7 bases. CDR3 size: 14 residues. Germline loops: CDR1 SGHAT, CDR2 FQNNGV. The V gene end was trimmed by 2 bases and the J gene end by 6 bases; junction bases not matched to a gene: 7.

The J gene is TRBJ1-1, the V gene TRBV27; TRBD1 is a possible D gene (5 bases). This CDR3 is built from 14 residues. The V gene lost 3 bases and the J gene lost 4 bases, with 12 bases spanning the gap. Germline loops: CDR1 MNHEY, CDR2 SMNVEV (reference sequence). This chain's CDR3 is CASSLGDRVTEAFF. DNA of the CDR3: TGTGCCAGCAGTTTGGGGGATCGGGTCACTGAAGCTTTCTTT.

To note about this clone: In the same sample, other DNA sequences code for this CDR3. The rearrangement links TRBV5-6 to TRBJ1-2; 7 bases are shared with TRBD1. Germline V gives CDR1 SGHDT, CDR2 YYEEEE. CDR3 length equals 13 residues. The trim removed 0 bases at V and 5 bases at J, leaving 1 base unmatched. CDR3 loop: CASSLGRGYGYTF. CDR3 nucleotides: TGTGCCAGCAGCTTGGGCAGGGGGTATGGCTACACCTTC.